The 11 T cell receptor beta chains reported below all come from one sample, sequenced in a study of blood T cells in healthy people across ages. A J-beta primer mix and a sample-barcoded 5' primer were used in a second PCR of roughly 7 to 12 cycles. TCRdb recomputed calls from the 5' RACE reads with MiXCR, one row per CDR3 protein. The data show hundreds of thousands of distinct CDR3 sequences, just over 55% seen once. The sample was blood. These receptors were taken from a man aged 35-49 years in good health.

V gene TRBV5-1 combines with J gene TRBJ1-2; D uncertain. The CDR3 sequence is 12 residues long. The germline V and J ends were trimmed by 0 bases and 10 bases, with 10 bases remaining between them. Germline values: CDR1 SGHRS, CDR2 YFSETQ. The CDR3 here is CASSLDWNYYTF. CDR3 DNA: TGCGCCAGCAGCTTGGATTGGAACTACTACACCTTC.

The chain uses TRBV10-3 and TRBJ2-5; D call uncertain. V lost 1 base, J lost 1 base, and 7 bases lay in between. The CDR3 runs 14 residues. Germline assignment: CDR1 ENHRY and CDR2 SYGVKD. The CDR3 sequence is CAISELAGQETQYF. CDR3 nucleotide sequence: TGTGCCATCAGTGAGTTAGCAGGCCAAGAGACCCAGTACTTC.

The sample holds a few counts of this clonotype. The V and J genes are TRBV30 and TRBJ2-5, with D unresolved. Per the germline V gene, CDR1 is GTSNPN and CDR2 is SVGIG (reference sequence). The CDR3 is made up of 11 amino acids. Trimming cost V 5 bases and J 5 bases, with 9 bases left between them. CDR3 bases: TGTGCCTGGGGAATTAAGGAGACCCAGTACTTC. Protein sequence: CAWGIKETQYF.

The chain is built from TRBV6-5 and TRBJ1-2; 8 bases line up with TRBD1. Germline V gene lookup returns CDR1 MNHEY and CDR2 SVGAGI. This CDR3 contains 16 residues. V dropped 0 bases and J dropped 8; count of bases not matched to a gene: 11. DNA of the CDR3: TGTGCCAGCAGTTACTCCACCGGGGTGACAGGGGACGGCTACACCTTC. Its translation is CASSYSTGVTGDGYTF.

The chain has TRBV10-3 and TRBJ1-6; 10 bases match TRBD1. The length of the CDR3 is 16 residues. After removal of 10 bases from V and 0 bases from J, the junction contained 6 bases not matched to a gene. In germline, CDR1 is ENHRY, CDR2 SYGVKD. The CDR3 region has the DNA TGTGCCACGAAGACAGGGGGCAACTCCTATAATTCACCCCTCCACTTT. Encoded protein: CATKTGGNSYNSPLHF.

V usage is TRBV27 and J usage is TRBJ2-5; D may be TRBD1 (5 bases). CDR3 size: 14 residues. Germline V gene data show CDR1 as MNHEY and CDR2 as SMNVEV (reference sequence). With 4 bases removed from V and 3 bases from J, the gap between germline ends came to 12 bases. CDR3 DNA sequence: TGTGCCAGCAGTTACCAGGCCAGGGAAGAGACCCAGTACTTC. Amino acids: CASSYQAREETQYF.

The J gene is TRBJ2-1, the V gene TRBV7-2, with 13 bases lining up with TRBD2. CDR3 length equals 16 residues. The J segment lost 7 bases and the V segment lost 5 bases, leaving 8 bases of the junction unmatched. Germline V gene sequence: CDR1 SGHTA, CDR2 FQGNSA. CDR3 coding DNA: TGTGCCAGCAGCCACAGGGGACTAGCGGGGAAAAATGAGCAGTTCTTC. As protein: CASSHRGLAGKNEQFF. Full variable domain (rest looked up from reference TRBV7-2 and TRBJ2-1): GAGVSQSPSNKVTEKGKDVELRCDPISGHTALYWYRQSLGQGLEFLIYFQGNSAPDKSGLPSDRFSAERTGGSVSTLTIQRTQQEDSAVYLCASSHRGLAGKNEQFFGPGTRLTVL.

There are a few counts of this clonotype. The gene calls are TRBV27 and TRBJ1-5; 9 bases align to TRBD1. The trim removed 1 base at V and 0 bases at J, leaving 7 bases unmatched. The CDR3 consists of 18 residues. Germline CDR1 is MNHEY and CDR2 is SMNVEV (reference sequence). The CDR3 bases are TGTGCCAGCAGTTTATTACAGGGGGCACCGTATAGCAATCAGCCCCAGCATTTT. Protein: CASSLLQGAPYSNQPQHF.

The chain joins TRBV28 to TRBJ1-2, with a tentative D call TRBD1 (5 bases). CDR1 and CDR2 from the germline V gene are MDHEN and SYDVKM. The CDR3 runs to 15 residues. Trimming removed 8 bases from V and 5 bases from J, with 21 bases in between. The DNA of the CDR3 is TGTGCCAGCCTGGGGGGGGACGGGACCATATATGGCTACACCTTC. Amino acids: CASLGGDGTIYGYTF.

J is TRBJ2-7 and V is TRBV12-3 or TRBV12-4; D is possibly TRBD2 (5 bases). V lost 5 bases to trimming and J lost 10 bases, with 18 bases between them. The CDR3 totals 13 residues. In DNA form, the CDR3 reads TGTGCCAGCAGTGTCAGGACTGAAGGATCCCAGTACTTC. Its protein product is CASSVRTEGSQYF.

This clonotype has just a few counts. V is TRBV5-1 and J is TRBJ2-5; D perhaps matches TRBD2 (6 bases). The CDR3 totals 14 residues. Trimming cost V 4 bases and J 5 bases, with 15 bases left between them. Germline V gives CDR1 SGHRS, CDR2 YFSETQ. This chain's CDR3 is CASSILGGPETQYF. In DNA, the CDR3 is TGCGCCAGCAGCATCCTCGGAGGGCCGGAGACCCAGTACTTC.